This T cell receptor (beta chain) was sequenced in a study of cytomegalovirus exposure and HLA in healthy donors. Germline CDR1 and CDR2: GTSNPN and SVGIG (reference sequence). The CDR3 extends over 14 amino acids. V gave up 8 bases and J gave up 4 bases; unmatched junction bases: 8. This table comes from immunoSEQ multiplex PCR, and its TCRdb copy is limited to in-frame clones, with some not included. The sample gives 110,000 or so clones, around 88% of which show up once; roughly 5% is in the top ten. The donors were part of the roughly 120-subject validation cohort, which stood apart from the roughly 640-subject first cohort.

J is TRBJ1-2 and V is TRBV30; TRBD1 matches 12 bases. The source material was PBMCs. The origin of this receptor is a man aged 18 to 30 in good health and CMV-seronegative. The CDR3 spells CAGGTGGEGYGYTF. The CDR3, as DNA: TGTGCCGGAGGGACAGGGGGCGAGGGCTATGGCTACACCTTC. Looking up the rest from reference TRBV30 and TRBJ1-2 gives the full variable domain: SQTIHQWPATLVQPVGSPLSLECTVEGTSNPNLYWYRQAAGRGLQLLFYSVGIGQISSEVPQNLSASRPQDRQFILSSKKLLLSDSGFYLCAGGTGGEGYGYTFGSGTRLTVV.